Listed below are T cell receptor beta chains from one sample, sequenced in a study of Ad26.COV2.S vaccination and SARS-CoV-2 variants. Method: immunoSEQ multiplex PCR; TCRdb's copy keeps in-frame clones and lacks some. There are a few hundred thousand clones in the sample; roughly 88% occur only once, and about 4.5% lies in the top ten. Sequencing used peripheral blood, obtained in a trial of Ad26.COV2.S vaccine versus placebo. The receptors originated from a person aged 18 to 65 who received the Ad26.COV2.S COVID-19 vaccine or a placebo. Both conserved end residues are part of each CDR3.

j_call | v_call | cdr3_aa
TRBJ2-1 | TRBV19 | CASSNSGRTHEQFF
TRBJ1-6 | TRBV20-1 | CSASIRRDTINSPLHF
TRBJ1-5 | TRBV10-3 | CAIRANSDQPQHF
TRBJ1-1 | TRBV10-3 | CAISGGLSTEAFF
TRBJ1-2 | TRBV19 | CASSPGEGYGYTF
TRBJ2-1 | TRBV19 | CARGNSEGSGDNEQFF
TRBJ2-2 | TRBV7-2 | CASSTYRGNTGELFF
TRBJ2-7 | TRBV27 | CASSFSDPSAPYEQYF
TRBJ2-1 | TRBV24-1 | CATSDPRTSGVGIEQFF
TRBJ2-1 | TRBV28 | CASSLSAPNEQFF
TRBJ1-1 | TRBV10-3 | CAISESRGTNTEAFF
TRBJ2-7 | TRBV11-2 | CASRKIFIGASSYEQYF
TRBJ1-6 | TRBV14 | CASSRFTGGDSPLHF
TRBJ2-1 | TRBV27 | CASSLIRGPLDNEQFF
TRBJ2-2 | TRBV5-8 | CASSAGPNTGELFF
TRBJ1-3 | TRBV7-9 | CASSLNRGFSGNTIYF
TRBJ2-3 | TRBV27 | CASSLDRTVTDTQYF
TRBJ2-2 | TRBV7-3 | CASSPITPRYSGGSTGELFF
TRBJ2-2 | TRBV19 | CASSIGGQPTGELFF
TRBJ2-3 | TRBV15 | CATSRGGADTQYF
TRBJ1-1 | TRBV11-2 | CASSPLNTEAFF
TRBJ2-1 | TRBV24-1 | CATSDGTSGRNNEQFF
TRBJ2-7 | TRBV10-3 | CAIRPGLKYEQYF
TRBJ2-7 | TRBV9 | CASSVGIAGAYEQYF
TRBJ2-7 | TRBV7-2 | CASSRNPPGTGVVDEQYF
TRBJ1-4 | TRBV7-9 | CASSRPEGGLANEKLFF
TRBJ2-3 | TRBV5-4 | CASSPRTSGGSTDTQYF
TRBJ2-1 | TRBV19 | CASRGGKEQFF
TRBJ1-2 | TRBV5-1 | CASSTTGNYGYTF
TRBJ2-1 | TRBV24-1 | CATSDPGTNLYNEQFF
TRBJ1-4 | TRBV27 | CASSSSITGTGTATNEKLFF
TRBJ1-5 | TRBV5-5 | CASSFGLGARGNQPQHF
TRBJ2-1 | TRBV7-6 | CASSPRLADSFLEQFF
TRBJ2-5 | TRBV7-2 | CASSFRGGLPAETQYF
TRBJ2-7 | TRBV4-1 | CASSLGTSGINYEQYF
TRBJ2-3 | TRBV9 | CASSVGGNAADTQYF
TRBJ2-2 | TRBV30 | CAWRKVSGQGGTGELFF
TRBJ2-7 | TRBV25-1 | CASSAGQTYEQYF
TRBJ2-7 | TRBV28 | CASSPTIYEQYF
TRBJ2-7 | TRBV7-7 | CASSPGTGYGYEQYF
TRBJ1-6 | TRBV7-9 | CASSFTGLDNSPLHF
TRBJ2-7 | TRBV15 | CATRVGTEYYEQYF
TRBJ2-7 | TRBV3-1/TRBV3-2 | CASSPAIGTSGKGKYEQYF
TRBJ2-2 | TRBV4-2 | CASSQVRGGTPGTGELFF
TRBJ1-3 | TRBV28 | CASSFSRTGNTIYF
TRBJ1-5 | TRBV27 | CATSWDRVESNQPQHF
TRBJ2-1 | TRBV5-4 | CASSYERGTYNEQFF
TRBJ2-7 | TRBV6-5 | CASSLTVSYEQYF
TRBJ2-3 | TRBV7-8 | CASSLVGLARSTDTQYF
TRBJ2-7 | TRBV7-9 | CASSLVRDIGYYEQYF
TRBJ2-3 | TRBV11-2 | CASSDGTIADTQYF
TRBJ1-2 | TRBV27 | CASSLSPYRDNYGYTF
TRBJ2-5 | TRBV7-2 | CASSLVLGVSVGSRETQYF